This T cell receptor (beta chain) was captured by sequencing in a study of tumor and adjacent non-tumor tissue in lung cancer (dated by TCRdb to the late 2010s). For the wider study: Of the cohort, roughly 12 patients had adenocarcinoma, 2 had squamous cell carcinoma and 1 had small cell lung cancer. TCRbeta CDR3 sequencing was performed on about 30 paired specimens, with one tumor sample and one normal lung sample collected per patient. Sequencing generated a total of 125,075,908 productive TCRbeta reads, averaging roughly 4.2 million reads per sample. The 15 enrolled patients, of whom approximately 10 were men and 5 were women, were aged about 31 to 76 years and were diagnosed with TNM stage I to III disease. Using bulk TCRbeta repertoires from some 16 lung cancer patients, the study set lung tumor tissue side by side with matched distant non-tumor lung tissue.

RNA was isolated from bulk, unsorted tissue, and RNA quality was assessed with a NanoDrop ND-1000 and an Agilent 2100. All donors had newly diagnosed lung cancer, had not received prior chemotherapy, and were admitted for thoracic surgery in China between August and November 2014. Anyone who had undergone radiotherapy or chemotherapy before, or who had another cancer at the same time, was left out of the study. Surgical tissue pieces of roughly 1-2 cm3 were preserved in RNAlater solution and were kept at -80 degrees C until use. Broader findings and caveats from the paper: The top 100 clones accounted for a significantly larger cumulative portion of the repertoire in normal lung than in tumor tissue. Younger patients had significantly higher TCR diversity, and higher tumor TCR diversity was associated with shorter overall and disease-free survival. The methods do not name the sequencing platform or mention unique molecular identifiers. Significantly higher TCR diversity (inverse Simpson) was observed in tumor tissue than in normal lung tissue (approximately 430 vs 150, P = 0.0075, Mann-Whitney U test). Peripheral blood was not sequenced, so blood TCRbeta repertoires were not examined in the lung cancer patients of the study. Only roughly 16 patients were in the cohort, and the authors stated that larger samples and more detailed clinical data are needed.

The CDR3 numbers 15 residues from cysteine through phenylalanine. CDR3 DNA only is kept here, 45 bases in frame from base 1. In the germline V gene, CDR1 corresponds to SGHNT and CDR2 to YENEEA. Trimming takes 5 bases from V and 5 bases from J, and the germline ends sit 17 bases apart. The method behind the library was multiplex PCR. This sample was sequenced with an Illumina HiSeq 2500. TCRbeta libraries were built by three rounds of nested PCR using primers (Table S4), following protocols modified from ARM-PCR. Before sequencing, PCR products of 200-500 bp were cut from the gel and purified using the QIAquick gel extraction kit. On the authors' methods: Reads were cleaned with Trimmomatic, merged with FLASH into complete CDR3 sequences, and assigned to V(D)J germline segments with MiTCR. Clonal diversity was calculated as the inverse Simpson's index using VDJtools. In-frame sequences without a premature stop codon were defined as productive reads. The public sequencing data were trimmed at Q25 with fastp and processed into clonotypes with MiXCR by TCRdb, which kept only in-frame beta chains. Entries are consolidated by CDR3 protein sequence, retaining the most common genes and DNA. These V and J calls are TCRdb output, not the study's own analysis. Present in this sample are about 200,000 distinct CDR3 sequences, 71% of which were seen just once. Around 27% of the sample comes from the top ten.

For this clonotype: Which antigen it targets is not known. There are no base qualities to consult, and no much larger clone falls within one base.

The TCR sequence derives from a man aged 55 to 70 with non-small cell lung cancer. The sample consisted of lung tumor tissue. This chain joins TRBV11-3 to TRBJ2-3; the D gene assignment is ambiguous. The CDR3 amino acid sequence is: CASSLGRICIDTQYF. Read as DNA, the sequence is TGTGCCAGCAGCCTAGGACGGATCTGTATAGATACGCAGTATTTT.